Given below is one T cell receptor (beta chain) in context. The CDR3 covers 16 residues. From germline, CDR1 is SGHDN and CDR2 FVKESK. V was clipped by 2 bases and J by 6 bases; unmatched bases: 12. The entry originates in a study of CD8 T cells in Susac syndrome. 0.5 to 1 ug RNA was reverse transcribed with random hexamers. A multiplex approach, immunoSEQ multiplex PCR, amplified TCR beta CDR3 across 54 Vbeta and 13 Jbeta. TCRdb re-called the immunoSEQ multiplex PCR reads with MiXCR, one entry per CDR3 protein. The sample carries 150,000 or so distinct CDR3 sequences, approximately 96% recorded once. The rearrangement uses TRBV14 and TRBJ2-5; 7 bases are shared with TRBD2. Sequencing used CD4+ T cells from PBMCs. The TCR was taken from a human donor with Susac syndrome. The CDR3 is CASSQPWGGLSKTQYF. Written as DNA, the CDR3 is TGTGCCAGCAGCCAACCCTGGGGGGGACTCTCAAAGACCCAGTACTTC.